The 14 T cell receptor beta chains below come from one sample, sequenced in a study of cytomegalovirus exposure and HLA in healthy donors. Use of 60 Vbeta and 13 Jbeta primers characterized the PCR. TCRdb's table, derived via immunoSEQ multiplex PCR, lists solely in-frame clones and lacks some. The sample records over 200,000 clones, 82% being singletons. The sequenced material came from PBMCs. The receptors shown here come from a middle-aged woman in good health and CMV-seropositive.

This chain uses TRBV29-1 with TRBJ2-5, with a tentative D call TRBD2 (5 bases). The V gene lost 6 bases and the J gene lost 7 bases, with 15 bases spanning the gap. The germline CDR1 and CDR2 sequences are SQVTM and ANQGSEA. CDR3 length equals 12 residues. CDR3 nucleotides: TGCAGCGTGGCCCCACTCGAGGGGACCCAGTACTTC. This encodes CSVAPLEGTQYF.

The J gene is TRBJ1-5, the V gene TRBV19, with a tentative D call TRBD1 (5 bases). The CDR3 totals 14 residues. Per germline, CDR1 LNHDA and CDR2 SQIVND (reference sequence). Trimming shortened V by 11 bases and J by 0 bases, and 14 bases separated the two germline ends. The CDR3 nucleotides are TGTGCCGCGGCCAGGGTTAATAGCAATCAGCCCCAGCATTTT. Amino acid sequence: CAAARVNSNQPQHF.

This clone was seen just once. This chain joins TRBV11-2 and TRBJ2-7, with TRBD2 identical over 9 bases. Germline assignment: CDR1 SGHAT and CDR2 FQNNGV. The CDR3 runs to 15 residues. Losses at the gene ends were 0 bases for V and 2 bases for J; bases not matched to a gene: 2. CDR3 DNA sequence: TGTGCCAGCAGCTTAGATGCGGGGGGGGCCTACGAGCAGTACTTC. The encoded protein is CASSLDAGGAYEQYF.

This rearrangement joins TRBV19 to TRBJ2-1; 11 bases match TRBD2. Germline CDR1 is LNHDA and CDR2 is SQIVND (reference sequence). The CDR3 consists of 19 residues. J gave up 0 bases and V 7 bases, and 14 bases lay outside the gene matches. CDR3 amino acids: CASTPGLAGGPSSYNEQFF. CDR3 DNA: TGTGCCAGTACCCCCGGGCTAGCGGGAGGCCCTAGCTCCTACAATGAGCAGTTCTTC.

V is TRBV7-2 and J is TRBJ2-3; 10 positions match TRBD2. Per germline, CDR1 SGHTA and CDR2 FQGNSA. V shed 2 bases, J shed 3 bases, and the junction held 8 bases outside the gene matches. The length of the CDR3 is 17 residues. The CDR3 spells CASSLIRTSGGTDTQYF. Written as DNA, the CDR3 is TGTGCCAGCAGCTTAATTCGGACTAGCGGTGGTACAGATACGCAGTATTTT. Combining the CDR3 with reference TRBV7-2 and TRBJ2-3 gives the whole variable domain GAGVSQSPSNKVTEKGKDVELRCDPISGHTALYWYRQSLGQGLEFLIYFQGNSAPDKSGLPSDRFSAERTGGSVSTLTIQRTQQEDSAVYLCASSLIRTSGGTDTQYFGPGTRLTVL.

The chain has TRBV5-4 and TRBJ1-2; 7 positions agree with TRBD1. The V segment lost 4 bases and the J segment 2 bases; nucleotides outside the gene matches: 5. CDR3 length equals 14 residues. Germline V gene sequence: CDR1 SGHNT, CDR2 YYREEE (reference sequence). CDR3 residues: CASSPGQQNYGYTF. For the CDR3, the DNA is TGTGCCAGCAGCCCGGGACAGCAAAACTATGGCTACACCTTC.

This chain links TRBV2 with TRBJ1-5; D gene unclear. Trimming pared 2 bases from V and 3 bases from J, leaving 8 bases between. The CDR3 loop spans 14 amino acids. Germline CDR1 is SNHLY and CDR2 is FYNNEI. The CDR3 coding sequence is TGTGCCAGCAGTGAAACGCCAGACAATCAGCCCCAGCATTTT. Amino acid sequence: CASSETPDNQPQHF.

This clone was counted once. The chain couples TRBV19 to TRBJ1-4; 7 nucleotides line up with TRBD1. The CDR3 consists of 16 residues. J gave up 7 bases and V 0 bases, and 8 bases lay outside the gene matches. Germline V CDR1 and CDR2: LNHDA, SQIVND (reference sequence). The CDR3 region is CASSIDPTQGREKLFF. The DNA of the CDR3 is TGTGCCAGTAGTATAGATCCGACACAGGGGCGTGAAAAACTGTTTTTT.

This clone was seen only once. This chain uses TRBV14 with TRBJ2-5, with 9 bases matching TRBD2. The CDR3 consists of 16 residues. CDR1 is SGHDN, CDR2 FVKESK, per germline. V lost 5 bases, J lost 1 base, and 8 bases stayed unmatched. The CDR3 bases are TGTGCCAGCAGCAAAGGGACTAGCAAGGCCCAAGAGACCCAGTACTTC. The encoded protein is CASSKGTSKAQETQYF.

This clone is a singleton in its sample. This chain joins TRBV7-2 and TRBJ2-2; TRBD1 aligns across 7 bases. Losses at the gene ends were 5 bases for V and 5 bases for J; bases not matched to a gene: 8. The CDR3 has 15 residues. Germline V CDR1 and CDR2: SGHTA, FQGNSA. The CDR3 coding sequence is TGTGCCAGCAGCCAGGGACAGTTAGGAACCGGGGAGCTGTTTTTT. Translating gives CASSQGQLGTGELFF.

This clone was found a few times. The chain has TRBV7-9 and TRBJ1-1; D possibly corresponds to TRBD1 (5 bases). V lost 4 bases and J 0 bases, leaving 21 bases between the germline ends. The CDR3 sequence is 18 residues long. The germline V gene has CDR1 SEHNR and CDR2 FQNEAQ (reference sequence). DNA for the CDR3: TGTGCCAGCAGCTCTCCCGCGGACAAGGGAAACTTGAACACTGAAGCTTTCTTT. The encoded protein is CASSSPADKGNLNTEAFF.

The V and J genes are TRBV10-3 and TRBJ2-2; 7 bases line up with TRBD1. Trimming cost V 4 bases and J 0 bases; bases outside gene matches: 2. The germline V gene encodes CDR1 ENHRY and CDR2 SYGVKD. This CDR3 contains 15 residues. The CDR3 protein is CAISGGGANTGELFF. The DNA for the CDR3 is TGTGCCATCAGTGGAGGGGGCGCGAACACCGGGGAGCTGTTTTTT.

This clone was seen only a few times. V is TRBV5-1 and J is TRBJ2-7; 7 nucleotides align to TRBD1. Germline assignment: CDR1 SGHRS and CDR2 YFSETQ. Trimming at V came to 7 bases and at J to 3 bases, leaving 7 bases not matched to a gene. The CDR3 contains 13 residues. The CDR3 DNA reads TGCGCCAGCGAAACAGGGGTACACTACGAGCAGTACTTC. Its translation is CASETGVHYEQYF.

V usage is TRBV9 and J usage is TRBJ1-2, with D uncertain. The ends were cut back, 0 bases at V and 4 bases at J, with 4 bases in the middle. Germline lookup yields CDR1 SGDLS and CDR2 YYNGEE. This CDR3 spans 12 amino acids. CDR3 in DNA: TGTGCCAGCAGCGTAGCCGGCTATGGCTACACCTTC. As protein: CASSVAGYGYTF.